The entry below gives a single TCR beta chain sequence along with its context. Its antigen remains unidentified. The data are from a study of cytomegalovirus exposure and HLA in healthy donors. About the study: Unique TCRs from HLA-typed donors, 70 million to 85 million of them, were held in an early data release. General study results and limits: When analyzed later, a missense DCLRE1C variant was found to be linked to TCR beta V- and J-gene trimming. Sequencing probably produced one cluster of sequence variants that were highly shared. Presence/absence analyses assumed roughly uniform sequencing depth across donors, which may not hold.

The PCR employed 60 Vbeta primers together with 13 Jbeta primers. This table comes from immunoSEQ multiplex PCR, and its TCRdb copy is limited to in-frame clones, with some not included. The data hold 200,000 or so clones, with approximately 84% observed a single time. Trimming pared 6 bases from V and 4 bases from J, leaving 19 bases between. The CDR3 is made up of 15 amino acids. Germline-derived CDR1 and CDR2 are MNHEY and SMNVEV (reference sequence). The sample comprised PBMCs. This chain connects TRBV27 to TRBJ2-7, with a tentative D call TRBD1 (5 bases). The sequence was obtained from a man aged 50 or older in good health and CMV-seronegative. The CDR3 loop is CASSHTAGATYEQYF. CDR3 DNA sequence: TGTGCCAGCAGCCATACGGCTGGGGCAACTTACGAGCAGTACTTC.